Following are 2 T cell receptor beta chains from one sample sequenced in a study of CD8 T cells in ankylosing spondylitis. MiXCR, applied by TCRdb to the 5' RACE reads, yields one record per CDR3 protein. The table shows about 480,000 distinct CDR3 sequences, with more than 15% occurring only once. For these TCRs, the target antigens are not known. Study-level points and caveats: Among TCR beta sequences, a motif of 7 to 9 highly homologous variants appeared characteristic of ankylosing spondylitis blood.

Input material: blood, either unsorted or a sorted T cell fraction (not recorded which). The receptors come from a male donor with ankylosing spondylitis.

The V gene is TRBV7-9, the J gene TRBJ1-1; D uncertain. V lost 2 bases, J lost 6 bases, and 16 bases lay in between. The CDR3 covers 15 residues. CDR1 SEHNR and CDR2 FQNEAQ come from the germline V gene (reference sequence). CDR3 sequence (DNA): TGTGCCAGCAGCTTACGGGTGGCCGATGGGGCTGAAGCTTTCTTT. Translated, it gives CASSLRVADGAEAFF.

This rearrangement joins TRBV28 to TRBJ1-1; D perhaps matches TRBD1 (5 bases). The CDR3 is 14 residues long. Trimming cost V 6 bases and J 5 bases, with 16 bases left between them. Germline loops: CDR1 MDHEN, CDR2 SYDVKM. The CDR3 here is CASRTPQGRTEAFF. The CDR3 nucleotides read TGTGCCAGCAGAACCCCCCAGGGACGGACTGAAGCTTTCTTT.